The TCR beta chain described here comes from a study of early T cells in non-severe SARS-CoV-2 infection. The CDR3 covers 15 residues. The V and J ends lost 1 base and 3 bases respectively, with 12 bases between them. Germline V gene data show CDR1 as MGHRA and CDR2 as YSYEKL. In TCRdb, the 5' RACE reads were re-called with MiXCR into one record per CDR3 protein. The table shows around 57,000 distinct CDR3 sequences, with over 4.5% occurring only once. This receptor was obtained from an adult who was a healthcare worker with PCR-confirmed SARS-CoV-2 infection or an uninfected control (not recorded which). This chain uses TRBV4-1 with TRBJ1-1; D possibly corresponds to TRBD1 (5 bases). The material was whole blood, obtained at baseline. The CDR3 bases are TGCGCCAGCAGCCAAGTGGTCGGGACTTACACTGAAGCTTTCTTT. Translating it yields CASSQVVGTYTEAFF.